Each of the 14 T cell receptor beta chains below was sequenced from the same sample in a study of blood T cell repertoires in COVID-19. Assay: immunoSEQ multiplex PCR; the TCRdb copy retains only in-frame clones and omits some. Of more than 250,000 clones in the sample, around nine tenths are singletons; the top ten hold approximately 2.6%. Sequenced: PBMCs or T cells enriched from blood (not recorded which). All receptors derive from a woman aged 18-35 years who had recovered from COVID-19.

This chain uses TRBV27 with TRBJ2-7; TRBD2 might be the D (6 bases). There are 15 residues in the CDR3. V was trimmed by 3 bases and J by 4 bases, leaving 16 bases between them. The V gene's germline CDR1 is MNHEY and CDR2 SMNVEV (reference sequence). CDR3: CASSFVQDYLYEQYF. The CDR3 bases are TGTGCCAGCAGTTTCGTACAGGACTACCTATACGAGCAGTACTTC.

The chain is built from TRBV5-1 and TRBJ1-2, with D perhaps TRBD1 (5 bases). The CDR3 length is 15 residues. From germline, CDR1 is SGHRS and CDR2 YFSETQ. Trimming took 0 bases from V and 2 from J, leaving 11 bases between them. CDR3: CASSLVQGANYGYTF. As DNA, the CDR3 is TGCGCCAGCAGCTTGGTTCAGGGCGCCAACTATGGCTACACCTTC.

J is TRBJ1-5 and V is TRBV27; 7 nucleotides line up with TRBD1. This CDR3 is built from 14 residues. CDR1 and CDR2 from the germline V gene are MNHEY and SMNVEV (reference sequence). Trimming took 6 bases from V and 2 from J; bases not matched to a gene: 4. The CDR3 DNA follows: TGTGCCAGCAGGTTAACAGGGGGCAATCAGCCCCAGCATTTT. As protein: CASRLTGGNQPQHF.

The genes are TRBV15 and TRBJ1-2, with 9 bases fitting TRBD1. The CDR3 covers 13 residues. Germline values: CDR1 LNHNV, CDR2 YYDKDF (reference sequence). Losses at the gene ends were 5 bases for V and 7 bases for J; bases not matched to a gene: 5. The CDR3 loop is CATSVGQGSGYTF. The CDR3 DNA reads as TGTGCCACCAGCGTCGGACAGGGGAGTGGCTACACCTTC.

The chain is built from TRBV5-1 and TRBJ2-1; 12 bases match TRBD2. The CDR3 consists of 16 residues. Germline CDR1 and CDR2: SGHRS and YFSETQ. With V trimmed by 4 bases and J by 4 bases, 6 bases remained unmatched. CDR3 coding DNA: TGCGCCAGCAGCGCTGCTAGCGGGAGGGGTTACAATGAGCAGTTCTTC. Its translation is CASSAASGRGYNEQFF. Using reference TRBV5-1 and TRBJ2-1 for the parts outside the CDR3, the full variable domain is KAGVTQTPRYLIKTRGQQVTLSCSPISGHRSVSWYQQTPGQGLQFLFEYFSETQRNKGNFPGRFSGRQFSNSRSEMNVSTLELGDSALYLCASSAASGRGYNEQFFGPGTRLTVL.

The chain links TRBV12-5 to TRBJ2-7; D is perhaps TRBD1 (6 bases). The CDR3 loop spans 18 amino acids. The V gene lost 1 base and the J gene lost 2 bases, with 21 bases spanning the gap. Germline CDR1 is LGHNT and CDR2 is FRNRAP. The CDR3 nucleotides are TGTGCTAGTGGTTTGGACAGGGCCTACGCCCGAGACGCCTACGAGCAGTACTTC. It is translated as CASGLDRAYARDAYEQYF.

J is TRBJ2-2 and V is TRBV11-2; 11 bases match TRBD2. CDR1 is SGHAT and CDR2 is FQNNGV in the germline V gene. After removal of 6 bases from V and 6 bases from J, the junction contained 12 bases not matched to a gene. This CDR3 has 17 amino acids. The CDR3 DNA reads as TGTGCCAGCAGTTATTTAGCGGGAGGGCCTAGGGCCGGGGAGCTGTTTTTT. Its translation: CASSYLAGGPRAGELFF.

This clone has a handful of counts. CDR3 protein: CASSLYVGGNQPQHF. The CDR3 DNA reads as TGTGCCAGCAGTTTATACGTCGGGGGCAATCAGCCCCAGCATTTT. This sequence joins TRBV27 and TRBJ1-5; D uncertain. The ends were cut back, 1 base at V and 2 bases at J, with 9 bases in the middle. This CDR3 has 15 amino acids. Germline values: CDR1 MNHEY, CDR2 SMNVEV (reference sequence).

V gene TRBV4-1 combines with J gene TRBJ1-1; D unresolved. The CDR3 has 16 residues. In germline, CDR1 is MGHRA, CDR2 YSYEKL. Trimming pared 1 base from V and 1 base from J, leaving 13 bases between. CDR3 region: CASSQARGGGNTEAFF. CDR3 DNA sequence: TGCGCCAGCAGCCAAGCCCGTGGAGGCGGGAACACTGAAGCTTTCTTT.

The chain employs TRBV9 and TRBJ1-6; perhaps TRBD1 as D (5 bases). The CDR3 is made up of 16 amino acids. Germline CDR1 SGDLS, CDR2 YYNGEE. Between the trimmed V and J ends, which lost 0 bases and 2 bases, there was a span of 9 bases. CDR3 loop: CASSVEEGPYNSPLHF. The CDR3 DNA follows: TGTGCCAGCAGCGTAGAGGAGGGACCCTATAATTCACCCCTCCACTTT.

The CDR3 loop reads CASRRPGVSYEQYF. The CDR3, as DNA: TGTGCCAGCAGGAGGCCAGGGGTCTCCTACGAGCAGTACTTC. The V call is TRBV28, the J call TRBJ2-7; perhaps TRBD1 as D (6 bases). Trimming cost V 6 bases and J 0 bases, with 12 bases left between them. Germline CDR1 reads MDHEN; CDR2 reads SYDVKM. The CDR3 extends over 14 amino acids. Combining the CDR3 with reference TRBV28 and TRBJ2-7 gives the whole variable domain DVKVTQSSRYLVKRTGEKVFLECVQDMDHENMFWYRQDPGLGLRLIYFSYDVKMKEKGDIPEGYSVSREKKERFSLILESASTNQTSMYLCASRRPGVSYEQYFGPGTRLTVT.

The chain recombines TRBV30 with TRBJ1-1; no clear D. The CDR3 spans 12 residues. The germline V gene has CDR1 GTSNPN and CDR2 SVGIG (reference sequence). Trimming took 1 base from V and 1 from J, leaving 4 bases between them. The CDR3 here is CAWSAPNTEAFF. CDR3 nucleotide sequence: TGTGCCTGGAGTGCTCCGAACACTGAAGCTTTCTTT.

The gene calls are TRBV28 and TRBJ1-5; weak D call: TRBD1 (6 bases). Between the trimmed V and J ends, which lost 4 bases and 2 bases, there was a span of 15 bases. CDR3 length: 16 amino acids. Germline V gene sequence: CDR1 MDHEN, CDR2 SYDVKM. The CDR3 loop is CASSSYRVGGNQPQHF. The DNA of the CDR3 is TGTGCCAGCAGTTCATACAGGGTCGGAGGCAATCAGCCCCAGCATTTT.

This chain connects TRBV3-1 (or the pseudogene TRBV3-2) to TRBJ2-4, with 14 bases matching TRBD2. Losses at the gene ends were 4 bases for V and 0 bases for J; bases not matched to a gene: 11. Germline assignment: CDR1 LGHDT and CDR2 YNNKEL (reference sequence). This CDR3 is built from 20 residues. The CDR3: CASSPSSGLAGGKAKNIQYF. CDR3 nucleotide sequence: TGTGCCAGCAGCCCCTCGTCAGGACTAGCGGGGGGTAAAGCCAAAAACATTCAGTACTTC.